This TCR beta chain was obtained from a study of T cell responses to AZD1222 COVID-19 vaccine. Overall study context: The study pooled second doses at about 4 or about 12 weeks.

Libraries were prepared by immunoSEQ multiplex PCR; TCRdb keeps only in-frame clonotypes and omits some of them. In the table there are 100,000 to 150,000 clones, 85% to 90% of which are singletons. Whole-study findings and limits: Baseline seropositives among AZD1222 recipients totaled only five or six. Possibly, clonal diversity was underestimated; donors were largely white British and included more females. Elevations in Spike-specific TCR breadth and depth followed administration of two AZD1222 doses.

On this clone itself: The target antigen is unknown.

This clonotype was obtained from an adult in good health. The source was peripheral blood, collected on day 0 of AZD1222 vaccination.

The CDR3 region has the DNA TGTGCCATCAGTGAAAGAGGAAGGTACAATGAGCAGTTCTTC. It translates to CAISERGRYNEQFF. The chain links TRBV10-3 to TRBJ2-1, with D unresolved. Trimming removed 3 bases at V and 4 bases at J, with 10 bases between. Germline V gene lookup returns CDR1 ENHRY and CDR2 SYGVKD. The CDR3 loop spans 14 amino acids.